This T cell receptor beta chain was obtained from a study of shared clonotypes between healthy human individuals. This CDR3 contains 15 residues. The J segment lost 5 bases and the V segment lost 1 base, leaving 0 bases of the junction unmatched. Germline-derived CDR1 and CDR2 are LGHNT and FRNRAP. Study results and limitations: The study generally estimated greater richness for naive than memory subsets.

The run depth of the assay was deep. Original methodology: Filtering differed for immunoSEQ, which gave only junction sequences without quality scores. The assay was immunoSEQ multiplex PCR, and TCRdb's table has in-frame clones only and misses some. That table supplies the V and J calls and clone size; D and trimming were determined from the DNA. Of some 700,000 clones detected, 90% appear once; the ten largest clones hold about 33%. About this clone: The antigen is not known.

The sequence was collected from a man between 18 and 29 years old in good health. Some clones in this sample may be carry-over from other donors' samples. Material for sequencing was memory CD8+ T cells from PBMCs. The subset here: CD45RO+ cells pooled with CCR7-negative TemRA cells. The chain links TRBV12-5 to TRBJ2-1, with TRBD2 matching over 12 bases. The CDR3 loop is CASGLGTSGNNEQFF. The CDR3 DNA is TGTGCTAGTGGTTTGGGGACTAGCGGGAACAATGAGCAGTTCTTC.